The source of this TCR beta chain is a study of T-cell reconstitution after alpha-beta-depleted transplantation in children. The CDR3 extends over 15 amino acids. Germline V CDR1 and CDR2: SGHTA, FQGTGA. V dropped 6 bases and J dropped 1 base, with 15 bases sitting between them. Preparation of the TCRbeta library was carried out with unique molecular identifiers. TCRdb analysed the PCR reads with MiXCR anew, one entry per CDR3 protein. Seen here are hundreds of thousands of distinct CDR3 sequences, 16% observed once, and the top ten hold approximately 5%. The sample was PBMCs, mostly from graft donor cells, taken 360 days after TCRalphabeta/CD19-depleted stem cell transplant. The clonotype originates from a male patient aged 5 to 17 who had a stem cell transplant for acute lymphoblastic leukemia, so the T cells may come from the graft donor. The chain combines TRBV7-3 with TRBJ2-5; perhaps TRBD2 as D (6 bases). CDR3: CASSSRGFGQETQYF. CDR3 nucleotide sequence: TGTGCCAGCAGTTCCCGGGGGTTTGGCCAAGAGACCCAGTACTTC.